The rows below give T cell receptor beta chains drawn from one sample of a study of OX40 agonist ivuxolimab in advanced cancers. The table came from immunoSEQ multiplex PCR; TCRdb's copy has only in-frame clones and leaves some out. The data contain roughly 76,000 clones, 70% to 90% of them singletons. The source was CD4+ or CD8+ T cells sorted from blood, collected in a trial of the OX40 agonist ivuxolimab. The receptors here all came from an adult with an advanced solid tumor such as melanoma, head and neck, liver or kidney cancer. CDR3s include the opening cysteine and the closing phenylalanine or tryptophan. Each record gives: V gene, J gene, CDR3 protein.

TRBV10-2	TRBJ1-4	CASSENRGQSEKLFF
TRBV7-9	TRBJ2-3	CASSSDRGKPDTQYF
TRBV30	TRBJ2-1	CAWSAPLSGGPYNEQFF
TRBV5-1	TRBJ1-5	CASSLSTGHGQPQHF
TRBV11-2	TRBJ2-2	CASSFGQVSNTGELFF
TRBV15	TRBJ1-1	CATSREGWGDGTEAFF
TRBV9	TRBJ1-1	CASSPRGENTEAFF
TRBV7-9	TRBJ2-5	CASSFDRKGGQETQYF
TRBV5-4	TRBJ2-7	CASGRGQGASYEQYF
TRBV7-8	TRBJ2-1	CASSPGTDNEQFF
TRBV7-9	TRBJ2-3	CASSLWTGSSTDTQYF
TRBV7-2	TRBJ2-3	CASSPGTSTDTQYF
TRBV11-2	TRBJ2-4	CASSLPMGTGENIQYF
TRBV7-2	TRBJ1-5	CASSLERGRGGPQHF
TRBV7-9	TRBJ1-6	CASSFSPSSYNSPLHF
TRBV11-2	TRBJ1-6	CASSPSVGYSPLHF
TRBV6-1	TRBJ1-6	CASSEAHSPRSYNSPLHF
TRBV28	TRBJ1-5	CASSPADRANQPQHF
TRBV5-1	TRBJ2-6	CASSPTSGRKSSGANVLTF
TRBV5-1	TRBJ2-3	CASRQAPVSTDTQYF
TRBV9	TRBJ1-2	CASSVEASGGLGYTF
TRBV4-1	TRBJ1-1	CASSQDEGARTEAFF
TRBV18	TRBJ2-6	CASSPQISGAGANVLTF
TRBV5-8	TRBJ1-5	CASSRQGASNQPQHF
TRBV18	TRBJ1-2	CASSPTSGTGEVGYTF
TRBV30	TRBJ2-3	CASIWTDTQYF
TRBV7-2	TRBJ1-1	CASSLGAGGYTEAFF
TRBV7-2	TRBJ1-5	CASSSRAISNQPQHF
TRBV19	TRBJ1-1	CASSVTGMGTEAFF
TRBV7-2	TRBJ2-5	CASSLAGTGEETQYF
TRBV4-2	TRBJ1-5	CASSQEGGQGGNQPQHF
TRBV7-3	TRBJ2-3	CASSLNGGAFGTDTQYF
TRBV25-1	TRBJ2-3	CASSGGQGLALDTQYF
TRBV6-6	TRBJ2-7	CASSFTGQGTYEQYF
TRBV5-1	TRBJ2-7	CASSEAGTVAYEQYF
TRBV5-6	TRBJ1-3	CASSLGQGTGNTIYF
TRBV11-2	TRBJ1-6	CASSLEGTYSPLHF
TRBV30	TRBJ1-1	CAWSGPKNTEAFF
TRBV27	TRBJ1-5	CASSSRDRGGGNQPQHF
TRBV18	TRBJ1-2	CASSQWDAGGYTF
TRBV2	TRBJ1-4	CASSALNEKLFF
TRBV7-9	TRBJ2-3	CASSLGTLLWDTQYF
TRBV28	TRBJ2-5	CASSSRAPQTQYF
TRBV18	TRBJ2-1	CASSPEAGPNNEQFF
TRBV19	TRBJ1-2	CASRDRGLHYGYTF
TRBV7-9	TRBJ1-1	CASSLERDSTEAFF
TRBV28	TRBJ1-4	CASSFPGTPGKLFF
TRBV7-9	TRBJ2-6	CASSLGGTGSGANVLTF
TRBV27	TRBJ1-5	CASSWVFNQPQHF
TRBV4-2	TRBJ1-5	CASSQDPGGSLGQPQHF